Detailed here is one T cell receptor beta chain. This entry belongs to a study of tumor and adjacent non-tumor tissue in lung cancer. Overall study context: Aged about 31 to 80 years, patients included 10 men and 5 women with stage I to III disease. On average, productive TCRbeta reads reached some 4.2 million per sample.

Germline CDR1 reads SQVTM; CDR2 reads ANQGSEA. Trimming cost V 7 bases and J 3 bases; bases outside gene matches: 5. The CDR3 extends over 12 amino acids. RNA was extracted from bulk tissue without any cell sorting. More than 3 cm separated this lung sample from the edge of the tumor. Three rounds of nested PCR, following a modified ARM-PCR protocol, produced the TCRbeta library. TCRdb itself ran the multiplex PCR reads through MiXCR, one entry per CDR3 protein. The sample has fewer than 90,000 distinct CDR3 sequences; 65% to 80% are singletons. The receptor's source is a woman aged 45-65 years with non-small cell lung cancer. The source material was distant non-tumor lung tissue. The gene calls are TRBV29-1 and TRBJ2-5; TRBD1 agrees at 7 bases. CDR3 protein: CSAFTGEETQYF. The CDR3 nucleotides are TGCAGCGCTTTTACAGGGGAAGAGACCCAGTACTTC.